Listed here are 19 T cell receptor beta chains from one sample, sequenced in a study of low-dose radiotherapy and immunotherapy resistance in tumors. Both TCRalpha and TCRbeta chains were reverse transcribed with V-gene-specific primers. With a constant-region primer and a V-primer adapter, TCRs were subjected to approximately 20 PCR cycles of amplification. TCRdb called the reads again in MiXCR, with one record for every CDR3 protein. The profile shows about 5,600 distinct CDR3 sequences, 80% to 85% of them singletons. These receptors all stem from a human donor with advanced metastatic prostate, ovarian, gallbladder or colorectal cancer (not recorded which). This table probably holds off-target reads from a library built for another chain.

V is TRBV6-1 and J is TRBJ2-1; 8 nucleotides match TRBD1. Germline V gene lookup returns CDR1 MNHNS and CDR2 SASEGT. J gave up 6 bases and V 1 base, and 5 bases lay outside the gene matches. The CDR3 contains 15 residues. In DNA form, the CDR3 reads TGTGCCAGCAGTGAAGTGGGTACAGGGGGCAATGAGCAGTTCTTC. Its translation is CASSEVGTGGNEQFF.

V usage is TRBV3-1 and J usage is TRBJ1-1; no clear D. Trimming removed 3 bases from V and 4 bases from J, with 9 bases in between. This CDR3 contains 13 residues. Per germline, CDR1 LGHDT and CDR2 YNNKEL (reference sequence). For the CDR3, the DNA is TGTGCCAGCAGCCACCTTCTTGCCACTGAAGCTTTCTTT. Translated: CASSHLLATEAFF.

The genes are TRBV15 and TRBJ2-1, with D perhaps assigned TRBD1 or TRBD2 (5 bases each). The CDR3 is 16 residues long. CDR1 and CDR2 (germline): LNHNV, YYDKDF (reference sequence). The ends were cut back, 0 bases at V and 8 bases at J, with 17 bases in the middle. The CDR3 DNA reads TGTGCCACCAGCAGAGATTTGGGGGAGAATATCGATGAGCAGTTCTTC. This translates into CATSRDLGENIDEQFF.

This sequence joins TRBV12-3 or TRBV12-4 and TRBJ2-1; D remains unclear. This CDR3 comprises 12 residues. With 6 bases removed from V and 10 bases from J, the gap between germline ends came to 13 bases. The CDR3 reads CASRTSLGEQFF. The CDR3 DNA is TGTGCCAGCAGAACTTCTCTCGGAGAGCAGTTCTTC.

The chain is built from TRBV9 and TRBJ2-1; 8 positions agree with TRBD2. The V and J ends lost 4 bases and 8 bases, in that order; junction bases with no gene match: 8. Looked up from germline, CDR1 is SGDLS and CDR2 is YYNGEE. The CDR3 loop spans 14 amino acids. CDR3 in DNA: TGTGCCAGCAGCATCGAGCGGGAGAGCGATGAGCAGTTCTTC. Residues: CASSIERESDEQFF.

J is TRBJ2-3 and V is TRBV15; 9 bases agree with TRBD2. V lost 5 bases to trimming and J lost 7 bases; unmatched junction nucleotides: 7. Germline assignment: CDR1 LNHNV and CDR2 YYDKDF (reference sequence). The CDR3 has 14 residues. CDR3 DNA sequence: TGTGCCACCAGCTCGATGCTAGCGGGAAATACGCAGTATTTT. Translating it yields CATSSMLAGNTQYF.

The rearrangement uses TRBV5-5 and TRBJ2-6; D unresolved. This CDR3 has 13 amino acids. V shed 6 bases and J shed 0 bases, with 4 bases lying between them. Germline loops: CDR1 SGHKS, CDR2 YYEKEE (reference sequence). CDR3 coding DNA: TGTGCCAGCAAGGCCTCTGGGGCCAACGTCCTGACTTTC. It translates to CASKASGANVLTF.

The sample holds a few counts of this clonotype. Written as DNA, the CDR3 is TGTGCCAGCAGCTTGACAGGGGTCAATCAGCCCCAGCATTTT. This translates into CASSLTGVNQPQHF. This chain joins TRBV2 and TRBJ1-5, with TRBD1 matching over 8 bases. This CDR3 spans 14 amino acids. Germline V lookup: CDR1 SNHLY, CDR2 FYNNEI. V was clipped by 6 bases and J by 3 bases; unmatched bases: 4.

V is TRBV29-1 and J is TRBJ2-1; no firm D call. There are 12 residues in the CDR3. CDR1 and CDR2 (germline): SQVTM, ANQGSEA. Trimming shortened V by 3 bases and J by 5 bases, and 8 bases separated the two germline ends. CDR3: CSVDSGDNEQFF. CDR3 bases: TGCAGCGTTGATTCAGGCGACAATGAGCAGTTCTTC.

This chain links TRBV7-6 with TRBJ1-1, with unresolved D. The CDR3 length is 14 residues. Germline V gene data show CDR1 as SGHVS and CDR2 as FNYEAQ. Deletions cut 5 bases from V and 1 base from J, with 11 bases between. The CDR3 is CASSPYRGNTEAFF. The DNA of the CDR3 is TGTGCCAGCAGCCCTTATCGGGGGAACACTGAAGCTTTCTTT.

V and J are TRBV5-1 and TRBJ2-5; possible D gene TRBD2, 5 bases. The CDR3 has 13 amino acids. Germline CDR1 is SGHRS and CDR2 is YFSETQ. Trimming removed 3 bases from V and 7 bases from J, with 13 bases in between. CDR3 in amino acids: CASSSAFEGTQYF. CDR3 DNA sequence: TGCGCCAGCAGCTCGGCCTTTGAGGGGACCCAGTACTTC.

The chain couples TRBV2 to TRBJ1-1; maybe TRBD1 (6 bases). Trimming removed 6 bases at V and 1 base at J, with 9 bases between. The CDR3 loop spans 13 amino acids. The germline CDR1 and CDR2 sequences are SNHLY and FYNNEI. CDR3 loop: CASRQGPNTEAFF. The CDR3 nucleotides read TGTGCCAGCAGACAGGGCCCGAACACTGAAGCTTTCTTT.

The CDR3 reads CASSLYGMEETQYF. CDR3 nucleotide sequence: TGTGCCAGCAGTTTATACGGCATGGAAGAGACCCAGTACTTC. The rearrangement uses TRBV12-3 or TRBV12-4 and TRBJ2-5; D ambiguous. V was trimmed by 2 bases and J by 3 bases, leaving 10 bases between them. CDR3 size: 14 residues.

V is TRBV7-2 and J is TRBJ2-5; D may be TRBD2 (6 bases). The V and J ends lost 0 bases and 1 base respectively, with 9 bases between them. Per germline, CDR1 SGHTA and CDR2 FQGNSA. This CDR3 is 15 amino acids long. The CDR3 DNA follows: TGTGCCAGCAGCTTAGCGGGGGGAATCCAAGAGACCCAGTACTTC. It translates to CASSLAGGIQETQYF.

The chain carries TRBV5-1 and TRBJ1-1; TRBD1 is a possible D gene (6 bases). This CDR3 contains 16 residues. CDR1 SGHRS and CDR2 YFSETQ come from the germline V gene. Trimming removed 0 bases from V and 0 bases from J, with 12 bases in between. This chain's CDR3 is CASSLEGTGMNTEAFF. CDR3 bases: TGCGCCAGCAGCTTGGAGGGTACAGGGATGAACACTGAAGCTTTCTTT. The full variable domain, with the rest looked up from reference TRBV5-1 and TRBJ1-1, is KAGVTQTPRYLIKTRGQQVTLSCSPISGHRSVSWYQQTPGQGLQFLFEYFSETQRNKGNFPGRFSGRQFSNSRSEMNVSTLELGDSALYLCASSLEGTGMNTEAFFGQGTRLTVV.

The chain's CDR3 is CASNGGTSGRTDTQYF. CDR3 DNA sequence: TGTGCCAGCAATGGGGGGACTAGCGGGAGAACAGATACGCAGTATTTT. The chain couples TRBV2 to TRBJ2-3; TRBD2 matches at 14 bases. V was pared by 7 bases and J by 3 bases, with 6 bases of the junction left unmatched. From germline, CDR1 is SNHLY and CDR2 FYNNEI. The CDR3 runs to 16 residues. Supplemented by reference TRBV2 and TRBJ2-3, the full variable domain reads EPEVTQTPSHQVTQMGQEVILRCVPISNHLYFYWYRQILGQKVEFLVSFYNNEISEKSEIFDDQFSVERPDGSNFTLKIRSTKLEDSAMYFCASNGGTSGRTDTQYFGPGTRLTVL.

The chain couples TRBV6-8 to TRBJ2-7, with no clear D. This CDR3 has 12 amino acids. V lost 5 bases and J 5 bases, leaving 10 bases between the germline ends. Germline V gives CDR1 MNHGY, CDR2 SAAAGT. This CDR3 is CASSDPQDEQYF. CDR3 nucleotide sequence: TGTGCCAGCAGTGACCCCCAGGACGAGCAGTACTTC.

The gene calls are TRBV11-2 and TRBJ1-5; no clear D gene. The CDR3 totals 15 residues. The V and J ends lost 0 bases and 4 bases respectively, with 10 bases between them. Germline V gene lookup returns CDR1 SGHAT and CDR2 FQNNGV. The CDR3 DNA is TGTGCCAGCAGCTTAGATCCGGGCAGGAATCAGCCCCAGCATTTT. Amino acids: CASSLDPGRNQPQHF.

This clonotype was picked up one time. The V and J genes are TRBV12-3 or TRBV12-4 and TRBJ1-2, with TRBD1 matching over 7 bases. The J segment lost 6 bases and the V segment lost 6 bases, leaving 4 bases of the junction unmatched. The CDR3 loop spans 12 amino acids. Here the CDR3 DNA reads TGTGCCAGCAGAAGGGGGCAGAATGGCTACACCTTC. Its protein is CASRRGQNGYTF.